This TCR beta chain was profiled in a study of blood T cells in healthy people across ages. Points from the study as a whole: Naive T cell percentage showed a strong correlation with the diversity of TCR beta.

This clonotype was found a few times. As yet, its antigen is unknown. Next came a second PCR, run for about 7 to 12 cycles, which used a sample-barcoded 5' primer along with a J-beta primer mix. Template switching added a 12-random-nucleotide identifier to every cDNA molecule. Each CDR3 protein is one row after TCRdb ran MiXCR on the 5' RACE reads. The sample gives 800,000 or so distinct CDR3 sequences, 20% to 25% of which show up once; under 4.5% is in the top ten. These data were also filed under a second study, of T cells of mothers and their children.

The receptor was isolated from a boy aged 10-17 years in good health. The sequenced material came from blood.

CDR3 nucleotide sequence: TGTGCCAGCAGTCTCCGGACTGGCGGGAGCTACGAGCAGTACTTC. Translated: CASSLRTGGSYEQYF. V is TRBV27 and J is TRBJ2-7; TRBD2 matches at 7 bases. Trimming at V came to 5 bases and at J to 3 bases, leaving 10 bases not matched to a gene. The CDR3 totals 15 residues. Germline assignment: CDR1 MNHEY and CDR2 SMNVEV (reference sequence).